The 11 T cell receptor beta chains below all came from one sample that was sequenced in a study of a mutant IDH1 vaccine in newly diagnosed glioma (dated by TCRdb to about 2021). Their cognate antigens are unknown. Read against the paper, the sample's time point label means: week 35, safety follow-up. Each vaccine dose, consisting of 300 ug of a 20-mer mutant IDH1 peptide in Montanide, was administered subcutaneously with topical imiquimod. Library prep was done by the immunoSEQ multiplex PCR assay. TCRdb limited this immuneACCESS table to in-frame rearrangements with V and J called. A share of clones is missing; checked studies link under half to unresolved V genes, and the rest is unexplained. In all, the sample holds under 40,000 clones, and about four fifths of those were seen once. The ten largest clones represent 3.2% of the sample. This specimen was PBMCs, taken from a glioma patient whose treatment included an IDH1 peptide vaccine. Every receptor here comes from a man aged 35 to 55 with glioma. Some clones in this sample may be carry-over from other donors' samples.

This clone has a handful of counts. The chain has TRBV4-1 and TRBJ2-6; TRBD2 agrees at 12 bases. Trimming removed 7 bases from V and 4 bases from J; junction bases left unmatched: 5. This CDR3 has 16 amino acids. Germline lookup yields CDR1 MGHRA and CDR2 YSYEKL. CDR3: CASTSGGASGANVLTF. As DNA, the CDR3 is TGCGCCAGCACTAGCGGGGGGGCTTCGGGGGCCAACGTCCTGACTTTC.

The V gene is TRBV7-2, the J gene TRBJ2-1; 8 positions agree with TRBD1. CDR1 and CDR2 from the germline V gene are SGHTA and FQGNSA. V gave up 1 base and J gave up 6 bases; unmatched junction bases: 2. The CDR3 is 14 amino acids. The CDR3 DNA is TGTGCCAGCAGCTTAGGGACAGGGACCAATGAGCAGTTCTTC. It is translated as CASSLGTGTNEQFF.

This clone was recorded only once. V is TRBV4-2 and J is TRBJ2-2, with TRBD2 matching 8 bases. Per germline, CDR1 LGHNA and CDR2 YNFKEQ. V lost 0 bases to trimming and J lost 4 bases; unmatched junction nucleotides: 13. The CDR3 has 19 amino acids. The CDR3 coding sequence is TGTGCCAGCAGCCAAGATATTAGCGGGGCGCTAACCCTCACCGGGGAGCTGTTTTTT. Its protein is CASSQDISGALTLTGELFF.

The V and J genes are TRBV7-2 and TRBJ2-7; TRBD2 is a possible D gene (5 bases). Between the trimmed V and J ends, which lost 2 bases and 4 bases, there was a span of 12 bases. The CDR3 spans 14 residues. Germline CDR1 is SGHTA and CDR2 is FQGNSA. CDR3 sequence (DNA): TGTGCCAGCAGCTTAATGACCGAGGGTTACGAGCAGTACTTC. Translating it yields CASSLMTEGYEQYF.

The CDR3 loop is CASSYPGQGADIQYF. The CDR3 coding sequence is TGTGCCAGCAGTTACCCCGGACAGGGAGCGGACATTCAGTACTTC. This chain connects TRBV6-6 to TRBJ2-4; 8 bases fit TRBD1. The germline CDR1 and CDR2 sequences are MNHNY and SVGAGI (reference sequence). CDR3 length equals 15 residues. V lost 2 bases and J lost 8; bases outside the gene matches: 8.

This chain joins TRBV29-1 and TRBJ2-7; TRBD1 matches at 8 bases. Germline-derived CDR1 and CDR2 are SQVTM and ANQGSEA. The CDR3 totals 12 residues. After removal of 7 bases from V and 2 bases from J, the junction contained 4 bases not matched to a gene. CDR3 protein: CSAGTGPYEQYF. DNA of the CDR3: TGCAGCGCCGGGACAGGACCCTACGAGCAGTACTTC.

This chain joins TRBV7-9 and TRBJ2-2; 7 bases fit TRBD1. This CDR3 has 16 residues. Trimming cost V 5 bases and J 0 bases; bases outside gene matches: 6. Germline values: CDR1 SEHNR, CDR2 FQNEAQ (reference sequence). CDR3 region: CASSPGTVANTGELFF. The CDR3 region has the DNA TGTGCCAGCAGCCCCGGGACAGTCGCGAACACCGGGGAGCTGTTTTTT.

The V gene is TRBV30, the J gene TRBJ1-5; weak D call: TRBD1 (5 bases). Between the trimmed V and J ends, which lost 1 base and 0 bases, there was a span of 10 bases. The CDR3 has 15 amino acids. CDR1 is GTSNPN, CDR2 SVGIG, per germline (reference sequence). The CDR3: CAWSGGPNSNQPQHF. CDR3 coding DNA: TGTGCCTGGAGTGGGGGACCGAATAGCAATCAGCCCCAGCATTTT.

This clone was recorded a few times. The chain joins TRBV2 to TRBJ1-1; D is ambiguous. Trimming removed 6 bases at V and 2 bases at J, with 13 bases between. Germline CDR1 and CDR2: SNHLY and FYNNEI. This CDR3 has 14 residues. CDR3 in DNA: TGTGCCAGCAGCCCACCATCCGTTAACACTGAAGCTTTCTTT. As protein: CASSPPSVNTEAFF.

The rearrangement uses TRBV11-2 and TRBJ2-2, with D perhaps assigned TRBD1 or TRBD2 (7 bases each). The germline V and J ends were trimmed by 7 bases and 7 bases, with 22 bases remaining between them. This CDR3 spans 16 amino acids. Looked up from germline, CDR1 is SGHAT and CDR2 is FQNNGV. CDR3 region: CASTDPGGGLGGELFF. CDR3 bases: TGTGCCAGCACCGACCCAGGGGGGGGGCTTGGCGGGGAGCTGTTTTTT. Full variable domain (missing parts from reference TRBV11-2 and TRBJ2-2): EAGVAQSPRYKIIEKRQSVAFWCNPISGHATLYWYQQILGQGPKLLIQFQNNGVVDDSQLPKDRFSAERLKGVDSTLKIQPAKLEDSAVYLCASTDPGGGLGGELFFGEGSRLTVL.

The genes are TRBV30 and TRBJ2-3; 13 positions agree with TRBD2. CDR3 length equals 14 residues. V was clipped by 8 bases and J by 6 bases; unmatched bases: 8. Germline CDR1 GTSNPN, CDR2 SVGIG (reference sequence). The CDR3 spells CAGQTSGGPDTQYF. In nucleotides, the CDR3 is TGTGCCGGGCAGACTAGCGGGGGGCCCGATACGCAGTATTTT.